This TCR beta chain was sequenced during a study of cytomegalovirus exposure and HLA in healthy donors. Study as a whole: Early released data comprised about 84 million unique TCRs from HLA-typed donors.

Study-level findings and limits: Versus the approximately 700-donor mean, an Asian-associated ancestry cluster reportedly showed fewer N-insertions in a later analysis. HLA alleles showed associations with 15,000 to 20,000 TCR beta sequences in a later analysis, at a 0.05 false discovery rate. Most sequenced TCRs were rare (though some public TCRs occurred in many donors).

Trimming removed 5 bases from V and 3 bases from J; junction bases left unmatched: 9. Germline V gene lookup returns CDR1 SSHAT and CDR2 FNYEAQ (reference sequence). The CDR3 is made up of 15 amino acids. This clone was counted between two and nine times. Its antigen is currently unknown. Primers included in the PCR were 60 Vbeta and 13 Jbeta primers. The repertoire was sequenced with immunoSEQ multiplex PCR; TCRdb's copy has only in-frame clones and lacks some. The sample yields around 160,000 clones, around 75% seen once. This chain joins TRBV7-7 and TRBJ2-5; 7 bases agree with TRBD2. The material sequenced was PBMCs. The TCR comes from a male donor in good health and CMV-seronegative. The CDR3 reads CASSPAPRGEETQYF. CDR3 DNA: TGTGCCAGCAGCCCCGCTCCCCGGGGGGAAGAGACCCAGTACTTC.